This TCR beta chain was identified during a study of T cells of healthy individuals. TCRdb called the 5' RACE reads again in MiXCR, with one record for every CDR3 protein. The table shows over 95,000 distinct CDR3 sequences, with about 16% occurring only once. This receptor was obtained from a human donor in good health.

CDR3 protein: CASSPSKTNTGELFF. CDR3 nucleotide sequence: TGTGCCAGCAGCCCTTCAAAGACGAACACCGGGGAGCTGTTTTTT. This sequence joins TRBV7-3 and TRBJ2-2, with D unclear. The V and J ends lost 5 bases and 0 bases respectively, with 10 bases between them. The CDR3 length is 15 residues. Germline CDR1 is SGHTA and CDR2 is FQGTGA.